Listed below are T cell receptor beta chains from one sample, sequenced in a study of T cell responses to AZD1222 COVID-19 vaccine. Using immunoSEQ multiplex PCR, the repertoire was profiled, and TCRdb retains in-frame clones only, with some absent. The data contain about 140,000 clones, more than 80% of them singletons. This specimen was peripheral blood, taken on day 0 of AZD1222 vaccination. These receptor sequences come from an adult in good health. The CDR3 runs from the conserved cysteine through the conserved F or W. D genes are given only for firm matches. Not every row has a clone size; where given, it reads once, few, many or a size class.

V gene: TRBV30; D gene: TRBD1; J gene: TRBJ1-6; clone size: -; CDR3 protein: CAWHGQGVSPLHF; CDR3 DNA: TGTGCCTGGCATGGACAGGGTGTCTCACCCCTCCACTTT
V gene: TRBV6-5; D gene: -; J gene: TRBJ2-2; clone size: -; CDR3 protein: CASSASGTGELFF; CDR3 DNA: TGTGCCAGTAGCGCCTCGGGCACCGGGGAGCTGTTTTTT
V gene: TRBV7-8; D gene: -; J gene: TRBJ2-7; clone size: -; CDR3 protein: CASSLMLSSYEQYF; CDR3 DNA: TGTGCCAGCAGCTTAATGCTTAGTTCTTACGAGCAGTACTTC
V gene: TRBV5-4; D gene: -; J gene: TRBJ2-7; clone size: -; CDR3 protein: CASSLVGDGHHEQYF; CDR3 DNA: TGTGCCAGCAGCTTGGTAGGTGACGGTCACCACGAGCAGTACTTC
V gene: TRBV12-3/TRBV12-4; D gene: -; J gene: TRBJ1-2; clone size: -; CDR3 protein: CASSLWMVGGYTF; CDR3 DNA: TGTGCCAGCAGCCTTTGGATGGTGGGGGGCTACACCTTC
V gene: TRBV9; D gene: -; J gene: TRBJ1-1; clone size: -; CDR3 protein: CASSTRTEAFF; CDR3 DNA: TGTGCCAGCAGCACCCGTACTGAAGCTTTCTTT
V gene: TRBV2; D gene: -; J gene: TRBJ2-1; clone size: -; CDR3 protein: CASNQQGPIRGNEQFF; CDR3 DNA: TGTGCCAGCAATCAACAAGGCCCCATCCGCGGGAATGAGCAGTTCTTC
V gene: TRBV18; D gene: -; J gene: TRBJ2-5; clone size: -; CDR3 protein: CASSPQTEETQYF; CDR3 DNA: TGTGCCAGCTCACCACAGACCGAGGAGACCCAGTACTTC
V gene: TRBV5-4; D gene: -; J gene: TRBJ1-2; clone size: -; CDR3 protein: CASSWAQGDGYTF; CDR3 DNA: TGTGCCAGCAGCTGGGCCCAGGGAGATGGCTACACCTTC
V gene: TRBV19; D gene: TRBD1; J gene: TRBJ1-3; clone size: -; CDR3 protein: CASSIAGTATSGNTIYF; CDR3 DNA: TGTGCCAGTAGTATCGCGGGGACAGCGACCTCTGGAAACACCATATATTTT
V gene: TRBV11-2; D gene: -; J gene: TRBJ1-6; clone size: -; CDR3 protein: CASSGRVNSPLHF; CDR3 DNA: TGTGCCAGCAGCGGCAGGGTAAATTCACCCCTCCACTTT
V gene: TRBV5-1; D gene: TRBD2; J gene: TRBJ2-1; clone size: -; CDR3 protein: CASSLGDYDNNEQFF; CDR3 DNA: TGCGCCAGCAGCTTGGGGGACTATGATAACAATGAGCAGTTCTTC
V gene: TRBV2; D gene: -; J gene: TRBJ1-1; clone size: few; CDR3 protein: CASREQMNTEAFF; CDR3 DNA: TGTGCCAGCAGAGAACAGATGAACACTGAAGCTTTCTTT
V gene: TRBV5-5; D gene: -; J gene: TRBJ1-5; clone size: -; CDR3 protein: CASSVGSNQPQHF; CDR3 DNA: TGTGCCAGCAGCGTGGGGAGCAATCAGCCCCAGCATTTT
V gene: TRBV5-1; D gene: -; J gene: TRBJ2-7; clone size: -; CDR3 protein: CASSLGVSYEQYF; CDR3 DNA: TGCGCCAGCAGTTTAGGGGTTTCCTACGAGCAGTACTTC
V gene: TRBV5-4; D gene: -; J gene: TRBJ1-1; clone size: -; CDR3 protein: CASSLEPNTEAFF; CDR3 DNA: TGTGCCAGCAGCTTGGAACCGAACACTGAAGCTTTCTTT
V gene: TRBV7-3; D gene: -; J gene: TRBJ1-1; clone size: -; CDR3 protein: CASSRSRENTEAFF; CDR3 DNA: TGTGCCAGCAGCCGATCGAGGGAGAACACTGAAGCTTTCTTT
V gene: TRBV2; D gene: TRBD2; J gene: TRBJ2-1; clone size: few; CDR3 protein: CASTRTSVEQFF; CDR3 DNA: TGTGCCAGCACCCGGACTAGCGTTGAGCAGTTCTTC
V gene: TRBV5-1; D gene: -; J gene: TRBJ2-3; clone size: once; CDR3 protein: CASSPGREDTQYF; CDR3 DNA: TGCGCCAGCAGCCCGGGCCGAGAAGATACGCAGTATTTT
V gene: TRBV11-1; D gene: TRBD1; J gene: TRBJ2-1; clone size: -; CDR3 protein: CASSFTGGGNEQFF; CDR3 DNA: TGTGCCAGCAGCTTTACAGGGGGCGGGAATGAGCAGTTCTTC
V gene: TRBV28; D gene: TRBD1; J gene: TRBJ2-7; clone size: -; CDR3 protein: CASSSPGTGDSEQYF; CDR3 DNA: TGTGCCAGCAGTTCTCCCGGGACAGGGGACAGCGAGCAGTACTTC
V gene: TRBV28; D gene: -; J gene: TRBJ1-4; clone size: -; CDR3 protein: CASSLVREKLFF; CDR3 DNA: TGTGCCAGCAGTTTAGTCCGTGAAAAACTGTTTTTT
V gene: TRBV19; D gene: TRBD2; J gene: TRBJ2-7; clone size: -; CDR3 protein: CASSIESSGSFEQYF; CDR3 DNA: TGTGCCAGTAGTATAGAATCCAGCGGGAGTTTTGAGCAGTACTTC
V gene: TRBV6-5; D gene: -; J gene: TRBJ1-1; clone size: -; CDR3 protein: CASSYAPEAFF; CDR3 DNA: TGTGCCAGCAGCTACGCCCCTGAAGCTTTCTTT
V gene: TRBV27; D gene: TRBD1; J gene: TRBJ1-2; clone size: once; CDR3 protein: CASSTRATGRSNYGYTF; CDR3 DNA: TGTGCCAGCTCTACCCGGGCGACAGGGCGGTCGAACTATGGCTACACCTTC
V gene: TRBV7-8; D gene: -; J gene: TRBJ2-3; clone size: -; CDR3 protein: CASSHTDTQYF; CDR3 DNA: TGTGCCAGCAGCCACACAGATACGCAGTATTTT
V gene: TRBV6-6; D gene: -; J gene: TRBJ2-3; clone size: once; CDR3 protein: CASSYSETTDTQYF; CDR3 DNA: TGTGCCAGCAGTTACTCGGAGACCACAGATACGCAGTATTTT
V gene: TRBV18; D gene: -; J gene: TRBJ2-1; clone size: -; CDR3 protein: CASSPRGHSYNEQFF; CDR3 DNA: TGTGCCAGCTCACCCCGGGGGCACTCCTACAATGAGCAGTTCTTC
V gene: TRBV7-2; D gene: -; J gene: TRBJ2-1; clone size: few; CDR3 protein: CASSPSGGPWSYNEQFF; CDR3 DNA: TGTGCCAGCAGCCCCTCGGGCGGTCCGTGGTCCTACAATGAGCAGTTCTTC
V gene: TRBV27; D gene: TRBD1; J gene: TRBJ1-5; clone size: -; CDR3 protein: CASSLLESGTAPLKPQHF; CDR3 DNA: TGTGCCAGCAGTTTATTGGAGAGCGGGACAGCCCCATTGAAGCCCCAGCATTTT
V gene: TRBV30; D gene: -; J gene: TRBJ1-5; clone size: -; CDR3 protein: CAWGREGNQPQHF; CDR3 DNA: TGTGCCTGGGGCCGGGAGGGGAATCAGCCCCAGCATTTT
V gene: TRBV10-3; D gene: TRBD2; J gene: TRBJ2-1; clone size: -; CDR3 protein: CAISESGGNYNEQFF; CDR3 DNA: TGTGCCATCAGTGAAAGCGGGGGAAACTACAATGAGCAGTTCTTC
V gene: TRBV28; D gene: -; J gene: TRBJ2-3; clone size: -; CDR3 protein: CASSFQPSTDTQYF; CDR3 DNA: TGTGCCAGCAGTTTTCAGCCTAGCACAGATACGCAGTATTTT
V gene: TRBV14; D gene: -; J gene: TRBJ2-1; clone size: -; CDR3 protein: CASSQVVVSYNEQFF; CDR3 DNA: TGTGCCAGCAGCCAAGTCGTGGTCTCCTACAATGAGCAGTTCTTC
V gene: TRBV9; D gene: -; J gene: TRBJ1-2; clone size: -; CDR3 protein: CASSVSGNYGYTF; CDR3 DNA: TGTGCCAGCAGCGTCTCAGGGAACTATGGCTACACCTTC
V gene: TRBV6-5; D gene: -; J gene: TRBJ2-2; clone size: -; CDR3 protein: CASSQGDLSTGELFF; CDR3 DNA: TGTGCCAGCAGCCAAGGGGACTTGTCCACCGGGGAGCTGTTTTTT
V gene: TRBV9; D gene: -; J gene: TRBJ1-6; clone size: -; CDR3 protein: CASSARGIPNSPLHF; CDR3 DNA: TGTGCCAGCAGCGCTCGGGGCATCCCTAATTCACCCCTCCACTTT
V gene: TRBV27; D gene: -; J gene: TRBJ2-7; clone size: -; CDR3 protein: CASSLRQPPAEQYF; CDR3 DNA: TGTGCCAGCAGTTTAAGACAGCCTCCCGCCGAGCAGTACTTC
V gene: TRBV6-1; D gene: -; J gene: TRBJ2-7; clone size: once; CDR3 protein: CASSEKPSREQYF; CDR3 DNA: TGTGCCAGCAGTGAAAAGCCTTCTCGGGAGCAGTACTTC
V gene: TRBV4-2; D gene: -; J gene: TRBJ2-1; clone size: -; CDR3 protein: CASSSYGSYNEQFF; CDR3 DNA: TGTGCCAGCAGCTCATACGGGAGTTACAATGAGCAGTTCTTC
V gene: TRBV24-1; D gene: -; J gene: TRBJ1-1; clone size: -; CDR3 protein: CATSTGALMNTEAFF; CDR3 DNA: TGTGCCACCAGTACGGGTGCTTTAATGAACACTGAAGCTTTCTTT
V gene: TRBV20-1; D gene: -; J gene: TRBJ1-2; clone size: -; CDR3 protein: CSASRTIDGYTF; CDR3 DNA: TGCAGTGCTAGTCGAACAATTGATGGCTACACCTTC
V gene: TRBV27; D gene: -; J gene: TRBJ1-1; clone size: -; CDR3 protein: CASSLSRLTEAFF; CDR3 DNA: TGTGCCAGCAGTTTAAGTCGACTCACTGAAGCTTTCTTT
V gene: TRBV12-3/TRBV12-4; D gene: -; J gene: TRBJ2-4; clone size: -; CDR3 protein: CASTSLAKNIQYF; CDR3 DNA: TGTGCCAGCACTTCTCTAGCCAAAAACATTCAGTACTTC
V gene: TRBV18; D gene: -; J gene: TRBJ1-1; clone size: once; CDR3 protein: CASSPLGREAFF; CDR3 DNA: TGTGCCAGCTCACCCCTAGGTCGGGAAGCTTTCTTT
V gene: TRBV28; D gene: -; J gene: TRBJ1-1; clone size: once; CDR3 protein: CAAVLNTEAFF; CDR3 DNA: TGTGCCGCAGTCCTGAACACTGAAGCTTTCTTT
V gene: TRBV7-9; D gene: TRBD2; J gene: TRBJ2-7; clone size: few; CDR3 protein: CASSSYGTSGPSSYEQYF; CDR3 DNA: TGTGCCAGCAGCTCGTACGGGACTAGCGGGCCCTCCTCCTACGAGCAGTACTTC
V gene: TRBV5-1; D gene: TRBD2; J gene: TRBJ2-5; clone size: -; CDR3 protein: CASSLVSGSETQYF; CDR3 DNA: TGCGCCAGCAGCTTGGTCAGCGGGAGCGAGACCCAGTACTTC